This is a list of T cell receptor beta chains from one sample in a study of regulatory T cells in long-lasting Graves disease. TCRdb passed the multiplex PCR reads through MiXCR, listing each CDR3 protein once. The sample holds hundreds of thousands of distinct CDR3 sequences, about 15% seen once. These data were also reused for a study on T cells in Graves' hyperthyroidism and ophthalmopathy.

Sequences were derived from peripheral blood mononuclear cells (PBMCs), sampled at new diagnosis, from a patient treated with antithyroid drugs. All receptors derive from a woman aged 40 to 50 with Graves disease. The CDR3 runs from the conserved cysteine through the conserved F or W. D genes are given only for firm matches. The size field is filled for only some rows; it gives once, few, many or a size class.

>NA|TRBV13|few|TRBJ1-4
TGTGCCAGCAGCTTAGCCCCACAGGAGACTAATGAAAAACTGTTTTTT
CASSLAPQETNEKLFF
>NA|TRBV11-3|few|TRBJ2-3
TGTGCCAGCAGCTCGACTTTTGGTCCCGGGGGCAACACAGATACGCAGTATTTT
CASSSTFGPGGNTDTQYF
>NA|TRBV19|few|TRBJ2-2
TGTGCCAGTAGTACCTACGGGGGATACACCGGGGAGCTGTTTTTT
CASSTYGGYTGELFF
>NA|TRBV6-4|NA|TRBJ1-4
TGTGCCAGCCTTGCGTCGAGTAATGAAAAACTGTTTTTT
CASLASSNEKLFF
>TRBD1|TRBV13|many|TRBJ2-3
TGTGCCAGCAGCTTATGGTCGGGACAGGGGTACACAGATACGCAGTATTTT
CASSLWSGQGYTDTQYF
>NA|TRBV7-3|many|TRBJ2-7
TGTGCCAGCAGCTTACTCGGGGGGCCCGGTGGGTACGAGCAGTACTTC
CASSLLGGPGGYEQYF
>NA|TRBV5-1|NA|TRBJ2-6
TGCGCCAGCAGCGGAGAATCGACAGAGAGCTCTGGGGCCAACGTCCTGACTTTC
CASSGESTESSGANVLTF
>TRBD2|TRBV20-1|many|TRBJ2-1
TGCAGTCGTAAACCGGGACTAGCGGGAGTTGAGCAGTTCTTC
CSRKPGLAGVEQFF
>NA|TRBV7-2|many|TRBJ2-2
TGTGCCAGCAGCTTAGCGGGAGTGGTCACCGGGGAGCTGTTTTTT
CASSLAGVVTGELFF
>NA|TRBV11-2|many|TRBJ2-1
TGTGCCAGCAGCTCGACAGGATGGGGGCAGTTCTTC
CASSSTGWGQFF
>TRBD1|TRBV7-6|many|TRBJ2-2
TGTGCCAGCAGCCCTCTGGACAGGGCCACCGGGGAGCTGTTTTTT
CASSPLDRATGELFF
>NA|TRBV5-6|NA|TRBJ2-1
TGTGCCAGCAGCCCGTGGGACTTAGAGGTCCCATATTACAATGAGCAGTTCTTC
CASSPWDLEVPYYNEQFF
>NA|TRBV9|few|TRBJ1-3
TGTGCCAGCAGCCCGGGTACACGGAACGGAAACACCATATATTTT
CASSPGTRNGNTIYF
>NA|TRBV29-1|few|TRBJ1-2
TGCAGCGTTGAAGCTCGACAGAGGAACTATGGCTACACCTTC
CSVEARQRNYGYTF
>NA|TRBV5-4|few|TRBJ2-2
TGTGCCAGCAGCTTGGAAGGCTCAGGAACCGGGGAGCTGTTTTTT
CASSLEGSGTGELFF
>NA|TRBV7-2|many|TRBJ1-5
TGTGCCAGCAGCTTTCTACAGGGCGGTCAGCCCCAGCATTTT
CASSFLQGGQPQHF
>NA|TRBV27|few|TRBJ2-2
TGTGCCAGCAGTTTATACCCTAGCGTTACCGGGGAGCTGTTTTTT
CASSLYPSVTGELFF
>NA|TRBV2|many|TRBJ1-5
TGTGCCAGCAGACAGGGTACGGGCAATCAGCCCCAGCATTTT
CASRQGTGNQPQHF
>NA|TRBV28|NA|TRBJ1-5
TGTGCCAGCAGTTCGAACAGGGCCAAAGGGAATCAGCCCCAGCATTTT
CASSSNRAKGNQPQHF
>TRBD1|TRBV10-1|NA|TRBJ1-1
TGCGCCAGCAGTGAGTCGGGACAGGGCTACACTGAAGCTTTCTTT
CASSESGQGYTEAFF
>NA|TRBV15|NA|TRBJ2-1
TGTGCCACCAGTGAAGGACCCTACAATGGGCAGTTCTTC
CATSEGPYNGQFF
>TRBD1|TRBV28|many|TRBJ1-1
TGTGCCAGCAGAACAGGGGGCGGCATGAACACTGAAGCTTTCTTT
CASRTGGGMNTEAFF
>TRBD1|TRBV29-1|many|TRBJ1-1
TGCAGCGTTGACAGGACAGGGACACGCACTGAAGCTTTCTTT
CSVDRTGTRTEAFF
>TRBD2|TRBV9|NA|TRBJ2-1
TGTGCCAGCAAACCGGGACTAGCGGGACCTGAGCAGTTCTTC
CASKPGLAGPEQFF
>NA|TRBV4-1|many|TRBJ1-4
TGCGCCAGCGCGGCGGGGGGCGGTGAAAAACTGTTTTTT
CASAAGGGEKLFF
>TRBD2|TRBV20-1|many|TRBJ2-1
TGCAGTGCTAGAAATCTAGCGGGAGGATACAATGAGCAGTTCTTC
CSARNLAGGYNEQFF
>TRBD1|TRBV3-1|NA|TRBJ1-5
TGTGCCAGCAGCCAAACCAGGGGGGGTCAGCCCCAGCATTTT
CASSQTRGGQPQHF
>NA|TRBV25-1|NA|TRBJ2-2
TGTGCCAGCAGTGAATCGGAGACCCTCACCGGGGAGCTGTTTTTT
CASSESETLTGELFF
>NA|TRBV7-2|many|TRBJ1-2
TGTGCCAGCAGCCCTAACCTTAGGGTTTCGGGCTACACCTTC
CASSPNLRVSGYTF
>TRBD1|TRBV3-1|NA|TRBJ2-7
TGTGCCAGCAGCCGGGGACAGGGCCACTACGAGCAGTACTTC
CASSRGQGHYEQYF
>NA|TRBV27|few|TRBJ2-7
TGTGCCAGCAGTTTAGGGATCCGCCACGAGCAGTACTTC
CASSLGIRHEQYF
>TRBD2|TRBV29-1|NA|TRBJ2-7
TGCAGCGCCAGGGCTAAGCGGGAGTTGAACGAGCAGTACTTC
CSARAKRELNEQYF
>NA|TRBV7-7|NA|TRBJ2-5
TGTGCTAGCAGCTTAGGGTGGGGGACCCATCAAGAGACCCAGTACTTC
CASSLGWGTHQETQYF
>NA|TRBV5-1|NA|TRBJ1-6
TGCGCCAGCAGCTTGGCCGGATCACACTATAATTCACCCCTCCACTTT
CASSLAGSHYNSPLHF
>TRBD1|TRBV6-1|many|TRBJ1-5
TGTGCCAGCACCGCCGGACAGGGGGCAGGTGGCAATCAGCCCCAGCATTTT
CASTAGQGAGGNQPQHF
>TRBD2|TRBV11-3|many|TRBJ2-3
TGTGCCAGCAGCTTAGACCGGGAGGGGCAGTATTTT
CASSLDREGQYF
>NA|TRBV7-2|few|TRBJ2-7
TGTGCCAGCAGTTTAGGCCTAGCGCGAACCTACGAGCAGTACTTC
CASSLGLARTYEQYF
>NA|TRBV9|few|TRBJ2-1
TGTGCCAGCAGCCAAGTTAGAGGGGGGTACAATGAGCAGTTCTTC
CASSQVRGGYNEQFF
>NA|TRBV12-3/TRBV12-4|many|TRBJ1-1
TGTGCCAGCAGTTTCCGGCAGGGTCGCGCTTTCTTT
CASSFRQGRAFF
>NA|TRBV6-1|many|TRBJ2-1
TGTGCCAGCAGTATCGAAGAGGCGGGGGCCCCCGACAATGAGCAGTTCTTC
CASSIEEAGAPDNEQFF
>NA|TRBV20-1|few|TRBJ2-2
TGCAGTGCTAGGGGTAGATCAGGATCAACGAACACCGGGGAGCTGTTTTTT
CSARGRSGSTNTGELFF
>NA|TRBV5-1|many|TRBJ1-2
TGCGCCAGCAGCCAAGACAGAGTATATGGCTACACCTTC
CASSQDRVYGYTF
>NA|TRBV20-1|few|TRBJ2-1
TGCAGTGCTAGAGACCCCGGGCGACTGAGCTACAATGAGCAGTTCTTC
CSARDPGRLSYNEQFF
>NA|TRBV2|many|TRBJ2-2
TGTGCCAGCGGGCGGGAGAACACCGGGGAGCTGTTTTTT
CASGRENTGELFF
>TRBD1|TRBV2|NA|TRBJ1-5
TGTGCCAGCACCACCTCGGGACAGGGCAATCAGCCCCAGCATTTT
CASTTSGQGNQPQHF
>NA|TRBV7-2|many|TRBJ2-5
TGTGCCAGCAGCCTAGGGGGACCCCTAGGCTTC
CASSLGGPLGF
>NA|TRBV30|NA|TRBJ1-2
TGTGCCTGGAGTGTACTCAACGGACGGGGCCGGCATGGCTACACCTTC
CAWSVLNGRGRHGYTF
>NA|TRBV4-3|NA|TRBJ2-7
TGCGCCAGCAGCCCGCAAGAAGCTGGGTACGAGCAGTACTTC
CASSPQEAGYEQYF
>TRBD1|TRBV13|NA|TRBJ1-3
TGTGCCAGCAGCTCGGGACAGATAGGATTCTCTGGAAACACCATATATTTT
CASSSGQIGFSGNTIYF
>NA|TRBV11-2|many|TRBJ2-3
TGTGCCAGCAGCTTAGGGACGACAGGCCTCTTCACAGATACGCAGTATTTT
CASSLGTTGLFTDTQYF
>NA|TRBV28|many|TRBJ2-5
TGTGCCAGCAGTTTAAGGCAGTCCCCAGAGACCCAGTACTTC
CASSLRQSPETQYF
>TRBD1|TRBV9|NA|TRBJ1-6
TGTGCCAGCAGGAGTAGAACCGGGACAGGGGGCTTACCCCTCCACTTT
CASRSRTGTGGLPLHF